The clone carrying this T cell receptor beta chain has more than one count but fewer than ten. Its matching antigen is unknown. This specimen comes from a study of beta chain features in type 1 diabetes. Study-wide findings and caveats: Junctions at VDJ sites from type 1 diabetes patients had fewer insertions and more deletions. Highly expressing activated T cells could be over-counted with a cDNA template. When Type 1 diabetes patients were examined, their TCRB CDR3s proved moderately but significantly shorter in all four CD4+ subsets. Healthy donors had naive, central memory and Treg TCRB repertoires that appeared less similar than those seen among patients.

There are 14 residues in the CDR3. Per germline, CDR1 SNHLY and CDR2 FYNNEI. After removal of 6 bases from V and 7 bases from J, the junction contained 7 bases not matched to a gene. Reverse transcribing all isolated RNA meant expressed TCRB transcripts were sequenced. The assay was immunoSEQ multiplex PCR, and TCRdb's table has in-frame clones only and misses some. Of roughly 300,000 clones detected, approximately 15% appear once; the ten largest clones hold under 0.02%. Isolation of CD4+ naive, central memory, regulatory and stem cell-like memory cells was achieved by sorting via CD45RO/CCR7/CD25/CD127/CD95/CD27.

Sequencing input: naive CD4+ T cells from blood. This receptor was identified in a man under 40 with type 1 diabetes. The chain uses TRBV2 and TRBJ2-2; 8 nucleotides line up with TRBD2. CDR3 nucleotides: TGTGCCAGCAGGAAGCGGGAGCCCGGCGGGGAGCTGTTTTTT. This sequence encodes CASRKREPGGELFF. The complete variable domain, with remaining parts taken from reference TRBV2 and TRBJ2-2, reads EPEVTQTPSHQVTQMGQEVILRCVPISNHLYFYWYRQILGQKVEFLVSFYNNEISEKSEIFDDQFSVERPDGSNFTLKIRSTKLEDSAMYFCASRKREPGGELFFGEGSRLTVL.